This T cell receptor beta chain was obtained from a study of blood T cell repertoires in COVID-19. In the original workflow: Using reference gene primer amplification, nucleated cell counts were estimated. Clones were read by immunoSEQ multiplex PCR, and TCRdb kept only the in-frame ones, dropping some. That table is the source of V, J and clone size, and D and trimming were worked out from the DNA. The sample shows 65,000 to 80,000 clones, more than 90% of them seen only once. Looked up from germline, CDR1 is SGHNT and CDR2 is YYREEE (reference sequence). V was clipped by 4 bases and J by 5 bases; unmatched bases: 11. This CDR3 spans 16 amino acids.

This rearrangement joins TRBV5-4 to TRBJ2-2, with 7 bases matching TRBD1. The origin of this receptor is a human donor in a cohort sampled during active COVID-19. Sequenced sample: peripheral blood. CDR3 in amino acids: CASSTSRDSLTGELFF. Written as DNA, the CDR3 is TGTGCCAGCAGCACCTCCCGGGACAGTCTTACCGGGGAGCTGTTTTTT.